This entry concerns a single T cell receptor (beta chain). Trimming cost V 4 bases and J 4 bases; bases outside gene matches: 4. This CDR3 contains 17 residues. Germline V CDR1 and CDR2: MNHEY, SMNVEV (reference sequence). This record comes from a study of blood T cell repertoires in COVID-19. Study-wide context: Samples representing acute and convalescent COVID-19 were sourced from the United States, Italy and Spain. T cells, B-cell-depleted T cells, or PBMCs supplied cDNA or gDNA.

In the authors' workflow: By means of reference gene primer amplification, nucleated cell counts were estimated. Method: immunoSEQ multiplex PCR; TCRdb's copy keeps in-frame clones and lacks some. V and J calls and clone size are as listed in that table; D and trimming were resolved from the DNA. The profile covers around 300,000 clones, with around 82% appearing a single time and approximately 10% taken by the ten largest. What was sequenced was peripheral blood. This receptor was taken from a woman aged 50 to 65 who had recovered from COVID-19. This chain joins TRBV27 and TRBJ2-1; 16 bases fit TRBD2. In nucleotides, the CDR3 is TGTGCCAGCAGTTCTGGGACTAGCGGGAGGGTTTACAATGAGCAGTTCTTC. This encodes CASSSGTSGRVYNEQFF.